This T cell receptor beta chain was sequenced in a study of cytomegalovirus exposure and HLA in healthy donors. Study outcomes and limitations: Presence/absence results assume similar sequencing depth per donor, which may not hold. TCR beta chain V- and J-gene trimming was linked, in a later analysis, to a missense variant in DCLRE1C. Immune exposure information available was restricted to CMV serostatus. Fewer N-insertions (relative to the roughly 730-donor mean) were reportedly seen in an Asian-associated ancestry cluster in a later analysis.

Both 60 Vbeta primers and 13 Jbeta primers went into the PCR. Libraries were prepared by immunoSEQ multiplex PCR; TCRdb keeps only in-frame clonotypes and omits some of them. In the table there are roughly 170,000 clones, approximately 81% of which are singletons. Deletions cut 4 bases from V and 0 bases from J, with 13 bases between. The CDR3 has 15 amino acids. Germline V gene data show CDR1 as SGHTA and CDR2 as FQGNSA. Points on this clone: The antigen is unknown.

The chain carries TRBV7-2 and TRBJ2-7; weak D call: TRBD1 (6 bases). This clonotype was obtained from a male donor in good health and CMV-seronegative. Sequences were obtained from PBMCs. The CDR3 is CASSSLGGSSYEQYF. Here the CDR3 DNA reads TGTGCCAGCAGCTCCTTAGGGGGAAGCTCCTACGAGCAGTACTTC.